The present entry profiles one T cell receptor beta chain with its context. The data were taken from a study of T cell changes during pregnancy in multiple sclerosis. Germline loops: CDR1 SNHLY, CDR2 FYNNEI. CDR3 size: 11 residues. The V end lost 6 bases, the J end lost 6 bases, and 6 bases lay between the germline ends. Method: immunoSEQ multiplex PCR; TCRdb's copy keeps in-frame clones and lacks some. The table lists roughly 80,000 clones, around 90% of them singletons. Sequencing was performed on peripheral blood, taken before pregnancy. The rearrangement links TRBV2 to TRBJ2-1, with D hard to call. This receptor was identified in a female donor with multiple sclerosis, enrolled in a pregnancy study. The DNA of the CDR3 is TGTGCCAGCAGAGACTTCAATGAGCAGTTCTTC. Translating gives CASRDFNEQFF.